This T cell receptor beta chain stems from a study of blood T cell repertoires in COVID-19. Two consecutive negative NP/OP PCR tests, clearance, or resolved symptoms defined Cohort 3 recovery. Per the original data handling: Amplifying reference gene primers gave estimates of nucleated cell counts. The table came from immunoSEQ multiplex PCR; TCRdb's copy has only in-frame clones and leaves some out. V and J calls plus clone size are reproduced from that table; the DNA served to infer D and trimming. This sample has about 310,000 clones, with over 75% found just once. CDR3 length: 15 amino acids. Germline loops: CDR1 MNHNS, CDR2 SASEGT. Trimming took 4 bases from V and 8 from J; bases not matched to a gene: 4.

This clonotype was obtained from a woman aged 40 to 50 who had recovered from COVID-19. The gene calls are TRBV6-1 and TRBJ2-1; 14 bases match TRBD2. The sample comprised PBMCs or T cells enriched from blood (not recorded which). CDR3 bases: TGTGCCAGCAGTGTGACTAGCGGGGGGGCCTATGAGCAGTTCTTC. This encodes CASSVTSGGAYEQFF.